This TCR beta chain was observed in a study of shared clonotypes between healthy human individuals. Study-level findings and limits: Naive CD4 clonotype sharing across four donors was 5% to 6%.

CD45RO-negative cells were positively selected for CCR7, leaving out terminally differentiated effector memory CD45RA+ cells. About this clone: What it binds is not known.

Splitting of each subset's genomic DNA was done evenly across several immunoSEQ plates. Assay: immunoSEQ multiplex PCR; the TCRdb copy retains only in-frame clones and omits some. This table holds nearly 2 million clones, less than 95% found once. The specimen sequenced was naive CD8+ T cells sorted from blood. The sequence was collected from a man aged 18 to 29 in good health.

This chain's CDR3 is CASSLVARGPFDEQFF. The CDR3 nucleotides are TGTGCCAGCAGCTTAGTAGCTCGGGGACCTTTCGATGAGCAGTTCTTC. This rearrangement joins TRBV11-2 to TRBJ2-1; D tentatively reads TRBD1 or TRBD2 (5 bases each). Germline CDR1 is SGHAT and CDR2 is FQNNGV. The CDR3 is 16 amino acids. Trimming removed 1 base at V and 8 bases at J, with 18 bases between.